This T cell receptor (beta chain) was retrieved from a study of T-cell reconstitution after alpha-beta-depleted transplantation in children (dated by TCRdb to about 2016). In terms of the full investigation: Using TCR repertoire profiling, the study followed T-cell immune reconstitution in a quantitative way in children after TCRalphabeta/CD19-depleted allogeneic hematopoietic cell transplantation.

According to the germline V gene (reference sequence), CDR1 reads MNHEY and CDR2 reads SMNVEV. The CDR3 covers 13 residues, taking in both the cysteine and the phenylalanine. The sequence is cut down to CDR3 DNA, 39 bases in frame from base 1. Remarks on this clonotype: Its antigen is unknown. The junction does not match germline at one end; this may be a read error.

The library was built by means of PCR. The listed sequencing device is Illumina HiSeq 2500. TCR library preparation used molecular barcoding, with unique molecular identifiers applied to normalize quantification of the TCRbeta repertoire. The public reads were reanalyzed by TCRdb: fastp trimming at Q25, MiXCR alignment, in-frame beta chains only. Each record represents a unique CDR3 protein, reported with the most common genes and DNA among its rows. In all, the sample holds 500,000 or so distinct CDR3 sequences, and approximately 32% of those were seen once. Around 2.4% of the sample is taken by the ten largest.

The receptor was isolated from a human donor who donated a stem cell graft to a child with aplastic anemia. The sequencing used PBMCs from the stem cell graft donor, collected from the stem cell graft. The chain employs TRBV27 and TRBJ1-1; confidence is insufficient to name the D gene. The DNA reads as follows: TGTGCCAGCAGATTATACCAGAACACTGAAGCTTTCTTT. It is translated as CASRLYQNTEAFF.